A single sample is the source of the 12 T cell receptor beta chains below, sequenced in a study of control samples from healthy donors and cancer patients. TCRdb's copy holds only in-frame clones and misses some; the assay was immunoSEQ multiplex PCR. The data show roughly 120,000 clones, just over 90% seen once. Sequencing was performed on blood. All receptors come from a woman between 18 and 30 years old in good health.

This chain uses TRBV28 with TRBJ2-7; a weak D match, TRBD2 (5 bases). The V end was cut by 2 bases, the J end by 9 bases, with 17 bases between. Germline V gene lookup returns CDR1 MDHEN and CDR2 SYDVKM. The CDR3 has 14 amino acids. Written as DNA, the CDR3 is TGTGCCAGCAGTTTAACCCAACTCGGAGGCCCGCAGTACTTC. This encodes CASSLTQLGGPQYF.

The CDR3 coding sequence is TGCAGTGCTAGGGGTGAGGGCTACACCTTC. This codes for CSARGEGYTF. The chain links TRBV20-1 to TRBJ1-2; D uncertain. V shed 3 bases and J shed 8 bases, with 7 bases lying between them. The CDR3 is 10 amino acids. Looked up from germline, CDR1 is DFQATT and CDR2 is SNEGSKA (reference sequence).

The V call is TRBV19, the J call TRBJ1-1; TRBD1 agrees at 8 bases. The CDR3 is 16 amino acids. J was trimmed by 0 bases and V by 0 bases; bases with no gene match: 3. The germline V gene has CDR1 LNHDA and CDR2 SQIVND (reference sequence). The CDR3 here is CASSIDGQGLNTEAFF. In DNA, the CDR3 is TGTGCCAGTAGTATAGATGGACAGGGTTTGAACACTGAAGCTTTCTTT.

The V gene is TRBV14, the J gene TRBJ2-5, with 7 bases matching TRBD1. CDR3 length equals 14 residues. The V segment lost 7 bases and the J segment 5 bases; nucleotides outside the gene matches: 10. Germline loops: CDR1 SGHDN, CDR2 FVKESK. The CDR3 spells CASNRQGPWETQYF. The CDR3 bases are TGTGCCAGCAACCGACAGGGCCCGTGGGAGACCCAGTACTTC.

DNA for the CDR3: TGTGCCAGCGACAGCGGGGTGAGCACAGATACGCAGTATTTT. Translated, it gives CASDSGVSTDTQYF. The chain is built from TRBV2 and TRBJ2-3, with TRBD2 matching 7 bases. CDR1 SNHLY and CDR2 FYNNEI come from the germline V gene. V shed 8 bases, J shed 0 bases, and the junction held 5 bases outside the gene matches. This CDR3 is built from 14 residues. Together with reference TRBV2 and TRBJ2-3, the CDR3 gives the full variable domain: EPEVTQTPSHQVTQMGQEVILRCVPISNHLYFYWYRQILGQKVEFLVSFYNNEISEKSEIFDDQFSVERPDGSNFTLKIRSTKLEDSAMYFCASDSGVSTDTQYFGPGTRLTVL.

V is TRBV30 and J is TRBJ1-2, with 7 bases lining up with TRBD1. V shed 5 bases and J 4 bases; nucleotides not matched to a gene: 10. This CDR3 has 14 residues. Germline V gene data show CDR1 as GTSNPN and CDR2 as SVGIG (reference sequence). The CDR3 is CAWGAGGRSYGYTF. The CDR3 nucleotides read TGTGCCTGGGGGGCAGGGGGAAGGAGCTATGGCTACACCTTC. The variable domain in full, with the rest retrieved from reference TRBV30 and TRBJ1-2, is SQTIHQWPATLVQPVGSPLSLECTVEGTSNPNLYWYRQAAGRGLQLLFYSVGIGQISSEVPQNLSASRPQDRQFILSSKKLLLSDSGFYLCAWGAGGRSYGYTFGSGTRLTVV.

This clone showed up just once. The chain links TRBV4-2 to TRBJ2-1, with 13 bases fitting TRBD2. This CDR3 has 15 residues. CDR1 and CDR2 from the germline V gene are LGHNA and YNFKEQ. J lost 6 bases, V lost 4 bases, and 3 bases had no gene match. For the CDR3, the DNA is TGTGCCAGCAGCCCTAGGACTAGCGGGAGCAATGAGCAGTTCTTC. The encoded protein is CASSPRTSGSNEQFF.

J is TRBJ2-2 and V is TRBV7-8, with a tentative D call TRBD2 (6 bases). CDR3 length equals 12 residues. The V gene lost 5 bases and the J gene lost 7 bases, with 8 bases spanning the gap. Germline assignment: CDR1 SGHVS and CDR2 FQNEAQ. CDR3 in DNA: TGTGCCAGCAGCAACGGGGGCGGGGAGCTGTTTTTT. It specifies CASSNGGGELFF.

A remark on this clone: Other DNA sequences in this sample translate to the same CDR3. CDR3 residues: CASSPQGNYGYTF. The CDR3 nucleotides read TGTGCCAGCAGTCCACAGGGAAACTATGGCTACACCTTC. This chain links TRBV6-5 with TRBJ1-2; D might be TRBD1 (6 bases). The germline CDR1 and CDR2 sequences are MNHEY and SVGAGI. The CDR3 loop spans 13 amino acids. Trimming took 5 bases from V and 2 from J, leaving 9 bases between them.

The chain employs TRBV28 and TRBJ1-5; the match to TRBD1 covers 8 bases. CDR3 length: 15 residues. The V gene's germline CDR1 is MDHEN and CDR2 SYDVKM. V lost 8 bases and J lost 4; bases outside the gene matches: 10. The CDR3 region is CASGQGFEWNQPQHF. The DNA for the CDR3 is TGTGCCAGCGGACAGGGATTCGAATGGAATCAGCCCCAGCATTTT.

This sequence joins TRBV3-1 (or the pseudogene TRBV3-2) and TRBJ1-6; no reliable D call. V was trimmed by 3 bases and J by 3 bases, leaving 6 bases between them. CDR1 and CDR2 (germline): LGHDT, YNNKEL (reference sequence). The CDR3 totals 14 residues. In DNA, the CDR3 is TGTGCCAGCAGCCAGGGTTTCTATAATTCACCCCTCCACTTT. As protein: CASSQGFYNSPLHF.

V and J are TRBV4-3 and TRBJ2-2; D may correspond to TRBD1 or TRBD2 (5 bases each). Trimming took 1 base from V and 5 from J, leaving 17 bases between them. CDR1 is LGHNA, CDR2 YSLEER, per germline. The CDR3 runs 17 residues. The CDR3 DNA reads as TGCGCCAGCAGCCAAGGGATTCGGGGCGGTTCAACCGGGGAGCTGTTTTTT. Protein sequence: CASSQGIRGGSTGELFF.